The clone carrying this T cell receptor (beta chain) appeared a few times. This sample is part of a study of blood T cells in healthy people across ages. Caucasian, healthy and from Russia, the donors were aged between about 6 and 90. The use of a sample-barcoded 5' primer and a J-beta primer mix characterized a second PCR of roughly 6 to 11 cycles. Each of the cDNA molecules was tagged by a template-switch adaptor with 12 random nucleotides. One entry per CDR3 protein results from TCRdb running MiXCR on the 5' RACE reads. Here the sample spans 790,000 or so distinct CDR3 sequences, around 50% being singletons. The source material was blood. The receptor comes from a man aged 35-49 years in good health.

This CDR3 is CASSLRIDTQYF. The CDR3, as DNA: TGTGCCAGCAGCTTGCGTATAGATACGCAGTATTTT. The chain links TRBV7-2 to TRBJ2-3; D is unclear. The CDR3 covers 12 residues. V gave up 3 bases and J gave up 5 bases, with 6 bases separating them. Per germline, CDR1 SGHTA and CDR2 FQGNSA. The full variable domain, completed using reference TRBV7-2 and TRBJ2-3, is GAGVSQSPSNKVTEKGKDVELRCDPISGHTALYWYRQSLGQGLEFLIYFQGNSAPDKSGLPSDRFSAERTGGSVSTLTIQRTQQEDSAVYLCASSLRIDTQYFGPGTRLTVL.